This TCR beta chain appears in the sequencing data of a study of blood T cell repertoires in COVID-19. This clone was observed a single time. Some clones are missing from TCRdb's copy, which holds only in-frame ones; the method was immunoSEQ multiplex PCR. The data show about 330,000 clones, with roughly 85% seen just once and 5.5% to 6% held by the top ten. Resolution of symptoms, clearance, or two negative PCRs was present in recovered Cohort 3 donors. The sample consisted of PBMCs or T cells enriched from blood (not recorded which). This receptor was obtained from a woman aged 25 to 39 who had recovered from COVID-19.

CDR3 in amino acids: CASSMGDRVVQPQHF. CDR3 in DNA: TGTGCCAGTAGTATGGGGGACAGGGTGGTTCAGCCCCAGCATTTT. The chain recombines TRBV19 with TRBJ1-5; 9 bases align to TRBD1. Germline V gene lookup returns CDR1 LNHDA and CDR2 SQIVND (reference sequence). The CDR3 has 15 residues. V was clipped by 3 bases and J by 6 bases; unmatched bases: 6.